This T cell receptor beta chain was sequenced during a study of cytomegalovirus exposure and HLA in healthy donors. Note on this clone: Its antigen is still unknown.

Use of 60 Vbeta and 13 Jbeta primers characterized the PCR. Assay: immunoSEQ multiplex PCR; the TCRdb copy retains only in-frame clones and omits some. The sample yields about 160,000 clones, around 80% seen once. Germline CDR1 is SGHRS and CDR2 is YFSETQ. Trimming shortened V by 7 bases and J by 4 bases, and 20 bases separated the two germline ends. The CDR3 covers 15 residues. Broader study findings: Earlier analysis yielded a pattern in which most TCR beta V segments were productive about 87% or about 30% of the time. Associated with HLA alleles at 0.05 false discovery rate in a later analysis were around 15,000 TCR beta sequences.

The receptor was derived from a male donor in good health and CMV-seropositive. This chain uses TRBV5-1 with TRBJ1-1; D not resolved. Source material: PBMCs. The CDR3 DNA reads TGCGCCAGCCTTGCCCAAGAGGGAAGGAGCACTGAAGCTTTCTTT. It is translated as CASLAQEGRSTEAFF.